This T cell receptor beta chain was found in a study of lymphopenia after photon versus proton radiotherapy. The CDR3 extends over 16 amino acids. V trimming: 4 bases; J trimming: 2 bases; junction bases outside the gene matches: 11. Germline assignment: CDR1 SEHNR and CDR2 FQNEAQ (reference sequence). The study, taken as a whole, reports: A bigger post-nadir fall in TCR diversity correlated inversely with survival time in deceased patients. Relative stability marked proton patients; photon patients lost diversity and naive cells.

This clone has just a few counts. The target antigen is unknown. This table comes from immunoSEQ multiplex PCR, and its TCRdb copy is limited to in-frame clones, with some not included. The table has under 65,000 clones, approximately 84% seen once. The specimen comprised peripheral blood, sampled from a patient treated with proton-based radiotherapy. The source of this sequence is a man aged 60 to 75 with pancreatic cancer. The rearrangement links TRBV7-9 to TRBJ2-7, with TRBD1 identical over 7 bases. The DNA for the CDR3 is TGTGCCAGCAGCTCAATCCTACCGGGACAGACCTACGAGCAGTACTTC. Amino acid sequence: CASSSILPGQTYEQYF.